A single sample is the source of the 24 T cell receptor beta chains below, sequenced in a study of cytomegalovirus exposure and HLA in healthy donors. PCR amplification relied on 60 Vbeta primers (plus 13 Jbeta primers). Clones were sequenced by immunoSEQ multiplex PCR, and TCRdb holds only the in-frame ones, with some missing. This sample carries over 95,000 clones, approximately 71% of them seen once, and the ten largest clones take 7.7%. Sequenced sample: PBMCs. These receptor sequences come from a female donor in good health and CMV-seronegative.

V is TRBV9 and J is TRBJ2-3, with D possibly matching TRBD2 (6 bases). Trimming removed 0 bases from V and 1 base from J, with 12 bases in between. There are 16 residues in the CDR3. The germline V gene has CDR1 SGDLS and CDR2 YYNGEE. The CDR3 spells CASSVDAGSRTDTQYF. The CDR3 DNA follows: TGTGCCAGCAGCGTAGATGCGGGGAGCCGCACAGATACGCAGTATTTT.

V gene TRBV6-4 combines with J gene TRBJ2-1, with TRBD2 identical over 11 bases. CDR3 length: 15 amino acids. J was trimmed by 4 bases and V by 4 bases; bases with no gene match: 3. Germline CDR1 and CDR2: MRHNA and SNTAGT. The CDR3 DNA reads as TGTGCCAGCAGTGTGGGACTAGCGGATTACAATGAGCAGTTCTTC. It yields the protein CASSVGLADYNEQFF.

The rearrangement uses TRBV27 and TRBJ2-3, with 9 bases aligning to TRBD1. The V gene end was trimmed by 2 bases and the J gene end by 2 bases; junction bases not matched to a gene: 8. Per germline, CDR1 MNHEY and CDR2 SMNVEV (reference sequence). This CDR3 has 17 amino acids. The CDR3 loop is CASSLRVGQGATDTQYF. The CDR3 nucleotides read TGTGCCAGCAGTTTAAGGGTGGGACAGGGTGCCACAGATACGCAGTATTTT.

In this sample, this clone turned up once. The chain is built from TRBV18 and TRBJ1-1, with a possible D match to TRBD1 (5 bases). With 2 bases removed from V and 7 bases from J, the gap between germline ends came to 11 bases. Germline V CDR1 and CDR2: KGHSH, LQKENI. This CDR3 contains 13 residues. In nucleotides, the CDR3 is TGTGCCAGCTCACCAACTCGACAGCTTGAAGCTTTCTTT. Translated: CASSPTRQLEAFF.

The chain carries TRBV7-2 and TRBJ2-1; D perhaps matches TRBD2 (5 bases). The length of the CDR3 is 15 residues. Between the trimmed V and J ends, which lost 0 bases and 7 bases, there was a span of 13 bases. Germline CDR1 reads SGHTA; CDR2 reads FQGNSA. CDR3 sequence reads: CASSLARNRGNEQFF. The CDR3 DNA reads as TGTGCCAGCAGCTTAGCCCGAAATCGGGGAAATGAGCAGTTCTTC.

The chain recombines TRBV2 with TRBJ1-6; D ambiguous. The CDR3 is made up of 17 amino acids. With 3 bases removed from V and 0 bases from J, the gap between germline ends came to 12 bases. Germline assignment: CDR1 SNHLY and CDR2 FYNNEI. The CDR3 reads CASSDRLGSSYNSPLHF. CDR3 in DNA: TGTGCCAGCAGTGATAGGCTTGGGAGCTCCTATAATTCACCCCTCCACTTT.

The chain has TRBV5-1 and TRBJ2-3, with a tentative D call TRBD2 (6 bases). Trimming stripped 4 bases from V and 0 bases from J, with 12 bases between. The CDR3 consists of 15 residues. Germline lookup yields CDR1 SGHRS and CDR2 YFSETQ. CDR3 coding DNA: TGCGCCAGCAGCACCCCGGGGGAGAGCACAGATACGCAGTATTTT. It is translated as CASSTPGESTDTQYF.

The chain combines TRBV5-4 with TRBJ2-5, with TRBD2 matching 10 bases. The CDR3 is made up of 15 amino acids. Germline loops: CDR1 SGHNT, CDR2 YYREEE (reference sequence). V lost 4 bases to trimming and J lost 5 bases; unmatched junction nucleotides: 8. CDR3 DNA: TGTGCCAGCAGCCCAAGCGGGGGGGCAGGGGAGACCCAGTACTTC. This gives the protein CASSPSGGAGETQYF.

The chain has TRBV11-1 and TRBJ2-7, with TRBD1 as a possible D gene (5 bases). CDR1 SGHAT and CDR2 FQDESV come from the germline V gene (reference sequence). The CDR3 runs to 16 residues. The V end lost 1 base, the J end lost 1 base, and 14 bases lay between the germline ends. This chain's CDR3 is CASSLGEQTVSYEQYF. CDR3 in DNA: TGTGCCAGCAGCTTAGGCGAGCAGACAGTATCCTACGAGCAGTACTTC.

The chain joins TRBV5-6 to TRBJ1-1; D not certain. Germline assignment: CDR1 SGHDT and CDR2 YYEEEE. The length of the CDR3 is 13 residues. V shed 0 bases and J shed 11 bases, with 14 bases lying between them. CDR3 in amino acids: CASSLALELVAFF. In DNA, the CDR3 is TGTGCCAGCAGCTTGGCCTTAGAATTGGTCGCTTTCTTT.

The chain carries TRBV7-9 and TRBJ1-4; D gene ambiguous. Trimming took off 1 base at V and 4 bases at J, with 10 bases between the two ends. The CDR3 runs 15 residues. The V gene's germline CDR1 is SEHNR and CDR2 FQNEAQ (reference sequence). CDR3 sequence (DNA): TGTGCCAGCAGCTTAGAACTGAGGGATAATGAAAAACTGTTTTTT. It yields the protein CASSLELRDNEKLFF.

The chain links TRBV6-1 to TRBJ1-2, with D possibly matching TRBD1 (5 bases). Germline lookup yields CDR1 MNHNS and CDR2 SASEGT. The V end was cut by 1 base, the J end by 4 bases, with 13 bases between. This CDR3 comprises 15 residues. For the CDR3, the DNA is TGTGCCAGCAGTGAAGAGGAGGGGACCCTCTATGGCTACACCTTC. This encodes CASSEEEGTLYGYTF.

In its sample, this clone was seen once. The chain recombines TRBV19 with TRBJ2-3; D not resolved. CDR1 LNHDA and CDR2 SQIVND come from the germline V gene (reference sequence). CDR3 length equals 12 residues. V was pared by 3 bases and J by 2 bases, with 3 bases between. CDR3 nucleotides: TGTGCCAGTAGTATCTACACAGATACGCAGTATTTT. Protein product: CASSIYTDTQYF.

The chain couples TRBV7-9 to TRBJ1-2; TRBD1 matches 11 bases. Germline CDR1 reads SEHNR; CDR2 reads FQNEAQ (reference sequence). CDR3 length: 17 residues. V lost 1 base and J lost 2; bases outside the gene matches: 6. This CDR3 is CASSLVGQGVKNYGYTF. CDR3 DNA sequence: TGTGCCAGCAGCTTAGTGGGACAGGGGGTAAAGAACTATGGCTACACCTTC. Full variable domain (missing parts from reference TRBV7-9 and TRBJ1-2): DTGVSQNPRHKITKRGQNVTFRCDPISEHNRLYWYRQTLGQGPEFLTYFQNEAQLEKSRLLSDRFSAERPKGSFSTLEIQRTEQGDSAMYLCASSLVGQGVKNYGYTFGSGTRLTVV.

This clone was detected a few times. The chain uses TRBV9 and TRBJ2-2; possibly TRBD1 for D (5 bases). The CDR3 loop spans 13 amino acids. Germline loops: CDR1 SGDLS, CDR2 YYNGEE. Trimming cost V 10 bases and J 3 bases, with 13 bases left between them. The CDR3 DNA reads as TGTGCCTCCAGGGCAGGCTACACCGGGGAGCTGTTTTTT. Amino acid sequence: CASRAGYTGELFF.

The V and J genes are TRBV25-1 and TRBJ2-6, with D tentatively TRBD1 (5 bases). The V end was cut by 4 bases, the J end by 0 bases, with 10 bases between. The CDR3 has 16 amino acids. Germline V CDR1 and CDR2: MGHDK, SYGVNS. The CDR3 here is CASSAQGLSGANVLTF. Written as DNA, the CDR3 is TGTGCCAGCAGTGCCCAGGGCCTCTCTGGGGCCAACGTCCTGACTTTC.

The rearrangement joins TRBV29-1 to TRBJ1-2; 7 nucleotides match TRBD1. The CDR3 length is 12 residues. Unmatched junction bases numbered 2, after V lost 4 bases and J lost 3 bases. Per the germline V gene, CDR1 is SQVTM and CDR2 is ANQGSEA. The CDR3 DNA is TGCAGCGTTGGCAGGGGGGACTATGGCTACACCTTC. This codes for CSVGRGDYGYTF.

The J gene is TRBJ2-2, the V gene TRBV7-3; 12 nucleotides match TRBD1. Unmatched junction bases numbered 5, after V lost 5 bases and J lost 4 bases. The CDR3 has 16 residues. Germline V lookup: CDR1 SGHTA, CDR2 FQGTGA. This CDR3 is CASSQGTGGRTGELFF. CDR3 in DNA: TGTGCCAGCAGCCAAGGGACAGGGGGCCGCACCGGGGAGCTGTTTTTT.

The chain recombines TRBV9 with TRBJ1-4; 12 bases agree with TRBD1. CDR3 length: 17 residues. The V and J ends lost 4 bases and 3 bases, in that order; junction bases with no gene match: 7. The germline CDR1 and CDR2 sequences are SGDLS and YYNGEE. CDR3: CASSKGDRGLSNEKLFF. The CDR3 DNA is TGTGCCAGCAGCAAAGGGGACAGGGGGCTTTCTAATGAAAAACTGTTTTTT.

The rearrangement joins TRBV15 to TRBJ2-1, with TRBD2 identical over 8 bases. CDR3 length equals 16 residues. V dropped 0 bases and J dropped 4; count of bases not matched to a gene: 5. Germline CDR1 and CDR2: LNHNV and YYDKDF (reference sequence). The CDR3 reads CATSRDRLAPYNEQFF. Here the CDR3 DNA reads TGTGCCACCAGCAGAGATCGACTAGCGCCTTACAATGAGCAGTTCTTC.

The gene calls are TRBV7-3 and TRBJ2-5; D is possibly TRBD2 (5 bases). V was clipped by 5 bases and J by 4 bases, with 20 bases between them. The CDR3 extends over 16 amino acids. Germline lookup yields CDR1 SGHTA and CDR2 FQGTGA. The CDR3 reads CASSLGLAEKGETQYF. CDR3 DNA: TGTGCCAGCAGCCTCGGGCTAGCCGAAAAGGGAGAGACCCAGTACTTC.

The chain has TRBV5-6 and TRBJ2-3; 8 positions match TRBD2. Trimming cost V 1 base and J 4 bases; bases outside gene matches: 8. CDR3 length equals 16 residues. Germline V CDR1 and CDR2: SGHDT, YYEEEE. The CDR3 DNA is TGTGCCAGCAGCTTGCTCTCGGGGGGGCTACCAGATACGCAGTATTTT. Its protein is CASSLLSGGLPDTQYF.

The genes are TRBV7-2 and TRBJ2-3; D not certain. The CDR3 sequence is 11 residues long. V was cut by 5 bases and J by 8 bases, with 8 bases left in between. The germline V gene has CDR1 SGHTA and CDR2 FQGNSA. CDR3 DNA: TGTGCCAGCAGCCCTACCGTTACGCAGTATTTT. It yields the protein CASSPTVTQYF.

V is TRBV27 and J is TRBJ2-7; D perhaps matches TRBD1 (5 bases). V shed 2 bases and J shed 1 base, with 12 bases lying between them. CDR1 MNHEY and CDR2 SMNVEV come from the germline V gene (reference sequence). This CDR3 contains 15 residues. The CDR3 loop is CASSLKPRESYEQYF. The CDR3 coding sequence is TGTGCCAGCAGTTTAAAGCCCAGGGAATCCTACGAGCAGTACTTC.